This T cell receptor (beta chain) emerged from a study of monozygotic twins with inflammatory bowel disease. The CDR3 length is 13 residues. Per the germline V gene, CDR1 is SGHNT and CDR2 is YYREEE (reference sequence). Skipping T cell sorting, the study isolated total RNA directly from whole blood. Note on this clonotype: Its antigen is currently unknown.

Template switching appended UMIs that held a 6-nucleotide sample barcode. From its re-call of the 5' RACE reads, TCRdb lists each CDR3 protein once, without DNA. The ten most abundant clones cover roughly 2% of a sample with fewer than 350,000 distinct CDR3 sequences. Notes on the study in general: Support was absent for any single strong signal or clonotype linked to IBD. The study found lower TCRbeta diversity (inverse Simpson) in IBD patients than in healthy co-twins.

The receptor was derived from a human donor with ulcerative colitis or Crohn's disease, or a healthy co-twin of an affected twin (not recorded which). The sequencing sample was made of blood. The rearrangement links TRBV5-4 to TRBJ2-7. The CDR3 protein is CASSLGLLDEQYF. The variable domain in full, with the rest retrieved from reference TRBV5-4 and TRBJ2-7, is ETGVTQSPTHLIKTRGQQVTLRCSSQSGHNTVSWYQQALGQGPQFIFQYYREEENGRGNFPPRFSGLQFPNYSSELNVNALELDDSALYLCASSLGLLDEQYFGPGTRLTVT.